This T cell receptor (beta chain) was found in a study of T cell responses to AZD1222 COVID-19 vaccine. Method: immunoSEQ multiplex PCR; TCRdb's copy keeps in-frame clones and lacks some. The repertoire includes about 74,000 clones, around 93% of them detected once, and 8% sits in the top ten. V was shortened by 3 bases and J by 3 bases, with 11 bases between the two germline ends. From germline, CDR1 is KGHDR and CDR2 SFDVKD. The CDR3 covers 14 residues. This clone was picked up a small number of times. Its target is not known. Study-wide findings and caveats: Repertoire samples came only from after the peak T cell response. Unmutated variant regions reportedly attract nearly half of all spike-specific TCRs. It should be noted that donors were predominantly white British and more often female, and clonal diversity was possibly underestimated.

The chain couples TRBV24-1 to TRBJ2-7; the D gene is possibly TRBD1 (7 bases). Sequences were derived from peripheral blood, sampled 28 days after the second AZD1222 dose. This TCR was sampled from an adult who received the AZD1222 COVID-19 vaccine. CDR3 residues: CATSDGGTDYEQYF. The DNA of the CDR3 is TGTGCCACCAGTGATGGAGGGACAGACTACGAGCAGTACTTC.